The 6 T cell receptor beta chains presented below share a single source sample, sequenced in a study of PD-1 blockade in classical Hodgkin lymphoma. The table came from immunoSEQ multiplex PCR; TCRdb's copy has only in-frame clones and leaves some out. This sample carries over a thousand clones, approximately 80% of them seen once, and the ten largest clones take approximately 38%. Every patient relapsed after autologous stem cell transplantation, and brentuximab vedotin exposure varied. Magnetic negative selection was used to purify CD8+ T cells from thawed PBMCs. The sample consisted of CD8+ T cells from blood, taken at baseline. The receptors originated from a human donor with classical Hodgkin lymphoma.

This clone was observed a single time. This sequence joins TRBV15 and TRBJ2-2; D unresolved. The CDR3 loop spans 13 amino acids. Germline V CDR1 and CDR2: LNHNV, YYDKDF (reference sequence). V was clipped by 0 bases and J by 7 bases, with 6 bases between them. Written as DNA, the CDR3 is TGTGCCACCAGCAGAGATTATGGCGGGGAGCTGTTTTTT. Its translation: CATSRDYGGELFF.

The CDR3 protein is CASSHITTEKETQYF. The CDR3 DNA is TGTGCCAGCAGCCACATTACGACCGAGAAAGAGACCCAGTACTTC. This chain uses TRBV7-6 with TRBJ2-5; D not resolved. This CDR3 region has 15 residues. Germline V gene lookup returns CDR1 SGHVS and CDR2 FNYEAQ. V lost 5 bases and J lost 3, with 16 bases in between.

The chain recombines TRBV27 with TRBJ2-2, with 7 bases fitting TRBD2. The germline V gene has CDR1 MNHEY and CDR2 SMNVEV (reference sequence). V gave up 6 bases and J gave up 5 bases; unmatched junction bases: 9. This CDR3 comprises 15 residues. Here the CDR3 reads CASRDRLAETGELFF. DNA of the CDR3: TGTGCCAGCAGGGATAGGCTAGCGGAGACCGGGGAGCTGTTTTTT.

The DNA for the CDR3 is TGTGCCAGCAACGGGTGGGGACATCGAACCCCCTACGAGCAGTACTTC. The encoded protein is CASNGWGHRTPYEQYF. The chain carries TRBV5-6 and TRBJ2-7; D is possibly TRBD1 (6 bases). Trimming pared 6 bases from V and 2 bases from J, leaving 21 bases between. The CDR3 spans 16 residues. Germline CDR1 and CDR2: SGHDT and YYEEEE.

This CDR3 reads CASSYSDYEQYF. The DNA of the CDR3 is TGTGCCAGCAGTTACAGTGACTACGAGCAGTACTTC. The chain recombines TRBV6-6 with TRBJ2-7; D not certain. V was cut by 2 bases and J by 3 bases, with 5 bases left in between. The V gene's germline CDR1 is MNHNY and CDR2 SVGAGI (reference sequence). The CDR3 is 12 amino acids.

The chain uses TRBV27 and TRBJ1-5, with 9 bases fitting TRBD1. V lost 4 bases, J lost 6 bases, and 13 bases stayed unmatched. CDR1 and CDR2 from the germline V gene are MNHEY and SMNVEV (reference sequence). The CDR3 is made up of 17 amino acids. The CDR3, as DNA: TGTGCCAGCAGTTCCAACCTCCCTACAGGGGGCACTCAGCCCCAGCATTTT. Its protein is CASSSNLPTGGTQPQHF.